A selection of T cell receptor beta chains follows, all from one sample in a study of CD8 T cells in Susac syndrome. TCRdb reprocessed the immunoSEQ multiplex PCR reads with MiXCR, giving one entry per CDR3 protein. Of roughly 70,000 distinct CDR3 sequences in the sample, 95% to 96% were seen once. The specimen was CD4+ T cells from PBMCs. The source is a human donor with multiple sclerosis. CDR3s include the opening cysteine and the closing phenylalanine or tryptophan. The D gene is left open where the match is weak. A row's size may be missing; if present it is once, few, many or a size class.

J gene: TRBJ2-3
CDR3 length: 17
clone size: once
D gene: TRBD2
V gene: TRBV20-1
CDR3 protein: CSAARAPSGGEPDTQYF
CDR3 DNA: TGCAGTGCTGCCCGGGCCCCTAGCGGGGGGGAGCCAGATACGCAGTATTTT

J gene: TRBJ2-3
CDR3 length: 13
clone size: NA
D gene: NA
V gene: TRBV6-5
CDR3 protein: CASRMDNTDTQYF
CDR3 DNA: TGTGCCAGCAGAATGGACAACACAGATACGCAGTATTTT

J gene: TRBJ2-3
CDR3 length: 16
clone size: NA
D gene: NA
V gene: TRBV11-3
CDR3 protein: CASSPYREGSTDTQYF
CDR3 DNA: TGTGCCAGCAGCCCGTACAGGGAGGGAAGCACAGATACGCAGTATTTT

J gene: TRBJ1-1
CDR3 length: 14
clone size: NA
D gene: TRBD1
V gene: TRBV29-1
CDR3 protein: CSVDRQGLNTEAFF
CDR3 DNA: TGCAGCGTAGACCGACAGGGGTTGAACACTGAAGCTTTCTTT

J gene: TRBJ2-7
CDR3 length: 15
clone size: NA
D gene: TRBD1
V gene: TRBV3-1
CDR3 protein: CASSQEGTGNGEQYF
CDR3 DNA: TGTGCCAGCAGCCAAGAAGGGACAGGGAACGGCGAGCAGTACTTC

J gene: TRBJ2-1
CDR3 length: 20
clone size: NA
D gene: TRBD2
V gene: TRBV6-5
CDR3 protein: CASSSLGQRGGRPTYNEQFF
CDR3 DNA: TGTGCCAGCAGTTCCCTCGGGCAGCGGGGGGGCCGCCCCACCTACAATGAGCAGTTCTTC

J gene: TRBJ2-2
CDR3 length: 15
clone size: NA
D gene: NA
V gene: TRBV12-3/TRBV12-4
CDR3 protein: CASSLRGDGTGELFF
CDR3 DNA: TGTGCCAGCAGTTTGAGAGGGGACGGCACCGGGGAGCTGTTTTTT

J gene: TRBJ2-7
CDR3 length: 14
clone size: NA
D gene: NA
V gene: TRBV5-1
CDR3 protein: CASSKGPGVREQYF
CDR3 DNA: TGCGCCAGCAGTAAAGGGCCGGGCGTGCGGGAGCAGTACTTC

J gene: TRBJ2-5
CDR3 length: 12
clone size: NA
D gene: NA
V gene: TRBV7-9
CDR3 protein: CDSRGRQETQYF
CDR3 DNA: TGTGATAGCCGGGGCAGACAAGAGACCCAGTACTTC

J gene: TRBJ1-1
CDR3 length: 13
clone size: NA
D gene: TRBD1
V gene: TRBV5-1
CDR3 protein: CASSLEPGQQAFF
CDR3 DNA: TGCGCCAGCAGCTTGGAACCGGGACAGCAAGCTTTCTTT

J gene: TRBJ1-6
CDR3 length: 14
clone size: NA
D gene: NA
V gene: TRBV11-2
CDR3 protein: CASSFSGRNSPLHF
CDR3 DNA: TGTGCCAGCAGCTTTTCAGGGCGTAATTCACCCCTCCACTTT

J gene: TRBJ1-3
CDR3 length: 12
clone size: NA
D gene: NA
V gene: TRBV2
CDR3 protein: CASSLTGNTIYF
CDR3 DNA: TGTGCCAGCAGTCTAACTGGAAACACCATATATTTT

J gene: TRBJ2-7
CDR3 length: 14
clone size: NA
D gene: TRBD2
V gene: TRBV7-2
CDR3 protein: CASSWTSGVYEQYF
CDR3 DNA: TGTGCCAGCAGCTGGACTAGCGGGGTCTACGAGCAGTACTTC

J gene: TRBJ2-7
CDR3 length: 13
clone size: NA
D gene: NA
V gene: TRBV7-9
CDR3 protein: CASSTVGSYEQYF
CDR3 DNA: TGTGCCAGCAGCACGGTAGGCTCCTACGAGCAGTACTTC

J gene: TRBJ1-2
CDR3 length: 14
clone size: NA
D gene: NA
V gene: TRBV3-1
CDR3 protein: CASSQELGRSGYTF
CDR3 DNA: TGTGCCAGCAGCCAAGAACTGGGGAGGAGCGGCTACACCTTC

J gene: TRBJ2-1
CDR3 length: 15
clone size: NA
D gene: TRBD2
V gene: TRBV7-2
CDR3 protein: CASSSLAGGPNEQFF
CDR3 DNA: TGTGCCAGCAGCTCACTAGCGGGGGGGCCTAATGAGCAGTTCTTC

J gene: TRBJ1-2
CDR3 length: 13
clone size: NA
D gene: NA
V gene: TRBV12-3/TRBV12-4
CDR3 protein: CATQGWQSGGYTF
CDR3 DNA: TGTGCCACCCAAGGTTGGCAGTCTGGAGGCTACACCTTC

J gene: TRBJ1-5
CDR3 length: 15
clone size: NA
D gene: TRBD1
V gene: TRBV7-2
CDR3 protein: CASSSGGRNAEPQHF
CDR3 DNA: TGTGCCAGCAGCTCAGGGGGACGGAACGCCGAGCCCCAGCATTTT

J gene: TRBJ1-2
CDR3 length: 13
clone size: NA
D gene: NA
V gene: TRBV2
CDR3 protein: CASSEPTNYGYTF
CDR3 DNA: TGTGCCAGCAGTGAACCAACCAACTATGGCTACACCTTC

J gene: TRBJ1-2
CDR3 length: 13
clone size: NA
D gene: TRBD1
V gene: TRBV7-9
CDR3 protein: CASSVSDRDGYTF
CDR3 DNA: TGTGCCAGCAGCGTAAGCGACAGGGATGGCTACACCTTC

J gene: TRBJ2-7
CDR3 length: 14
clone size: NA
D gene: NA
V gene: TRBV4-3
CDR3 protein: CASSQDLESYEQYF
CDR3 DNA: TGCGCCAGCAGCCAAGATCTGGAATCCTACGAGCAGTACTTC

J gene: TRBJ1-5
CDR3 length: 13
clone size: NA
D gene: NA
V gene: TRBV12-3/TRBV12-4
CDR3 protein: CASSLTAGQPQHF
CDR3 DNA: TGTGCCAGCAGTTTGACAGCTGGACAGCCCCAGCATTTT

J gene: TRBJ1-5
CDR3 length: 13
clone size: NA
D gene: NA
V gene: TRBV20-1
CDR3 protein: CSAAGTGNQPQHF
CDR3 DNA: TGCAGTGCCGCTGGCACAGGCAATCAGCCCCAGCATTTT

J gene: TRBJ2-5
CDR3 length: 15
clone size: NA
D gene: NA
V gene: TRBV7-2
CDR3 protein: CASSRSGLNQETQYF
CDR3 DNA: TGTGCCAGCAGCCGAAGCGGGCTCAACCAAGAGACCCAGTACTTC

J gene: TRBJ2-1
CDR3 length: 17
clone size: NA
D gene: TRBD2
V gene: TRBV3-1
CDR3 protein: CASSKLAGAVSYNEQFF
CDR3 DNA: TGTGCCAGCAGCAAGCTAGCGGGGGCCGTCTCCTACAATGAGCAGTTCTTC

J gene: TRBJ1-6
CDR3 length: 13
clone size: NA
D gene: TRBD1
V gene: TRBV28
CDR3 protein: CAVGQGLSSPLHF
CDR3 DNA: TGTGCCGTAGGACAGGGCTTGAGTTCACCCCTCCACTTT

J gene: TRBJ1-4
CDR3 length: 17
clone size: NA
D gene: NA
V gene: TRBV2
CDR3 protein: CASSDPGQSATNEKLFF
CDR3 DNA: TGTGCCAGCAGTGACCCTGGCCAGTCTGCAACTAATGAAAAACTGTTTTTT

J gene: TRBJ2-1
CDR3 length: 13
clone size: NA
D gene: NA
V gene: TRBV29-1
CDR3 protein: CSVESSSDNEQFF
CDR3 DNA: TGCAGCGTTGAGAGTTCCAGTGACAATGAGCAGTTCTTC

J gene: TRBJ1-5
CDR3 length: 14
clone size: NA
D gene: TRBD1
V gene: TRBV20-1
CDR3 protein: CSAHRTGIGQPQHF
CDR3 DNA: TGCAGTGCTCACAGGACAGGGATAGGACAGCCCCAGCATTTT

J gene: TRBJ1-1
CDR3 length: 14
clone size: NA
D gene: NA
V gene: TRBV30
CDR3 protein: CAWSDPSLVTEAFF
CDR3 DNA: TGTGCCTGGAGTGACCCTTCCCTCGTCACTGAAGCTTTCTTT

J gene: TRBJ2-1
CDR3 length: 12
clone size: NA
D gene: NA
V gene: TRBV7-2
CDR3 protein: CASSRGHNEQFF
CDR3 DNA: TGTGCCAGCAGCCGAGGGCACAATGAGCAGTTCTTC

J gene: TRBJ1-2
CDR3 length: 15
clone size: NA
D gene: NA
V gene: TRBV4-1
CDR3 protein: CASSQDPTVNYGYTF
CDR3 DNA: TGCGCCAGCAGCCAAGACCCGACAGTTAACTATGGCTACACCTTC

J gene: TRBJ2-1
CDR3 length: 14
clone size: NA
D gene: NA
V gene: TRBV6-6
CDR3 protein: CASSYSLGATEQFF
CDR3 DNA: TGTGCCAGCAGTTACTCGTTGGGCGCCACTGAGCAGTTCTTC

J gene: TRBJ1-1
CDR3 length: 16
clone size: NA
D gene: NA
V gene: TRBV21-1
CDR3 protein: CASTKSTGGLNTEAFF
CDR3 DNA: TGTGCCAGCACCAAAAGTACAGGGGGCCTGAACACTGAAGCTTTCTTT

J gene: TRBJ1-1
CDR3 length: 13
clone size: NA
D gene: NA
V gene: TRBV7-9
CDR3 protein: CATRPPGNTEAFF
CDR3 DNA: TGTGCGACCAGGCCTCCGGGGAACACTGAAGCTTTCTTT

J gene: TRBJ2-5
CDR3 length: 14
clone size: NA
D gene: NA
V gene: TRBV11-2
CDR3 protein: CASSSDPVGETQYF
CDR3 DNA: TGTGCCAGCAGCTCTGACCCGGTAGGGGAGACCCAGTACTTC

J gene: TRBJ1-2
CDR3 length: 13
clone size: once
D gene: NA
V gene: TRBV12-3/TRBV12-4
CDR3 protein: CASRQGSLSGYTF
CDR3 DNA: TGTGCCTCACGGCAGGGATCTCTCTCAGGCTACACCTTC

J gene: TRBJ2-3
CDR3 length: 15
clone size: NA
D gene: TRBD2
V gene: TRBV2
CDR3 protein: CASSDPAGGTDTQYF
CDR3 DNA: TGTGCCAGCAGTGATCCAGCGGGGGGCACAGATACGCAGTATTTT

J gene: TRBJ2-5
CDR3 length: 15
clone size: NA
D gene: TRBD2
V gene: TRBV3-1
CDR3 protein: CASSQGLAGEETQYF
CDR3 DNA: TGTGCCAGCAGCCAAGGACTAGCGGGGGAGGAGACCCAGTACTTC

J gene: TRBJ1-3
CDR3 length: 11
clone size: NA
D gene: NA
V gene: TRBV29-1
CDR3 protein: CSVFSGNTIYF
CDR3 DNA: TGCAGCGTCTTCTCTGGAAACACCATATATTTT

J gene: TRBJ2-7
CDR3 length: 14
clone size: NA
D gene: NA
V gene: TRBV12-3/TRBV12-4
CDR3 protein: CASSFGANSYEQYF
CDR3 DNA: TGTGCCAGCAGTTTTGGTGCGAACTCCTACGAGCAGTACTTC

J gene: TRBJ1-1
CDR3 length: 14
clone size: NA
D gene: NA
V gene: TRBV20-1
CDR3 protein: CSALMPPVNTEAFF
CDR3 DNA: TGCAGTGCCCTGATGCCGCCGGTGAACACTGAAGCTTTCTTT

J gene: TRBJ2-4
CDR3 length: 14
clone size: NA
D gene: TRBD1
V gene: TRBV13
CDR3 protein: CASSGTGVKNIQYF
CDR3 DNA: TGTGCCAGCAGCGGGACAGGGGTAAAAAACATTCAGTACTTC